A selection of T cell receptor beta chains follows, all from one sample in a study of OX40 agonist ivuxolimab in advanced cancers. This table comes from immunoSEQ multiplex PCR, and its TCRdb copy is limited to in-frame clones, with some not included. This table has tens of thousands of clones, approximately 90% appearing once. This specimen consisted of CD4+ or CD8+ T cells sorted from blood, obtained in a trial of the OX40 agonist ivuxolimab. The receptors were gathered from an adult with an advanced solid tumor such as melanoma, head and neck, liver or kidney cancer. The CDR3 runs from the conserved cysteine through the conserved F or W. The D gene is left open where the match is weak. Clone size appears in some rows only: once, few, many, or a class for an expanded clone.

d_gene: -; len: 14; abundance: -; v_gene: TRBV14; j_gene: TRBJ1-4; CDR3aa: CASSQQGVGEKLFF; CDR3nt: TGTGCCAGCAGCCAACAAGGGGTCGGGGAAAAACTGTTTTTT
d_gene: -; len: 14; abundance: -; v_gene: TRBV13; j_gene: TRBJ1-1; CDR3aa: CASSDEGMNTEAFF; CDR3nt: TGTGCCAGCAGTGATGAGGGCATGAACACTGAAGCTTTCTTT
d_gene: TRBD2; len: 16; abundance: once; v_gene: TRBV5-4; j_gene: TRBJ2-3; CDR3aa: CASSLTGLAGTDTQYF; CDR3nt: TGTGCCAGCAGCTTAACGGGACTAGCGGGCACAGATACGCAGTATTTT
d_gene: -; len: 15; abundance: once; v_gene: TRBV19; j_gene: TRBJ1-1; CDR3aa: CASSSSMLLNTEAFF; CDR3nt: TGTGCCAGTAGTTCCTCGATGCTTTTGAACACTGAAGCTTTCTTT
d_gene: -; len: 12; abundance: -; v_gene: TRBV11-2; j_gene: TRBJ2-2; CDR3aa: CASSWGSGELFF; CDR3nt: TGTGCCAGCAGCTGGGGCTCCGGGGAGCTGTTTTTT
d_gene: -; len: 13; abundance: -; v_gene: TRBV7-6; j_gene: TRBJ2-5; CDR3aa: CASSLEVEETQYF; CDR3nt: TGTGCCAGCAGCTTAGAAGTGGAAGAGACCCAGTACTTC
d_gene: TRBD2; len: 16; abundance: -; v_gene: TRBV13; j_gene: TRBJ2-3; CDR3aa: CASSQGTSGDRNTQYF; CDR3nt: TGTGCCAGCAGCCAAGGGACTAGCGGGGATAGAAATACGCAGTATTTT
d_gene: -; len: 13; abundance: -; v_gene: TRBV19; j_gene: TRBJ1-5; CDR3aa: CASSIQEDQPQHF; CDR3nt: TGTGCCAGTAGTATACAGGAGGATCAGCCCCAGCATTTT
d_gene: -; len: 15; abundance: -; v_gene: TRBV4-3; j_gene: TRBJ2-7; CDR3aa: CASSQSPTSPYEQYF; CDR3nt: TGCGCCAGCAGCCAATCTCCAACTAGCCCCTACGAGCAGTACTTC
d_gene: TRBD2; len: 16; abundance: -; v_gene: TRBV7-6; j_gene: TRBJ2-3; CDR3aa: CASSSRLAGGTDTQYF; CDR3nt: TGTGCCAGCAGCTCCAGACTAGCGGGAGGAACAGATACGCAGTATTTT
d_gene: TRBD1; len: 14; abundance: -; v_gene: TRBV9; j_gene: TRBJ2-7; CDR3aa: CASSAHRGPYEQYF; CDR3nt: TGTGCCAGCAGCGCCCACAGGGGCCCCTACGAGCAGTACTTC
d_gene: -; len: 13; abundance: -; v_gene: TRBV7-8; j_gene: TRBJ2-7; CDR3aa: CASSFDYSYEQYF; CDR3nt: TGTGCCAGCAGCTTCGACTATTCCTACGAGCAGTACTTC
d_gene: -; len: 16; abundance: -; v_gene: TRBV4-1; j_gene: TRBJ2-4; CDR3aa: CASSPMGLSAKNIQYF; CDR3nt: TGCGCCAGCAGCCCTATGGGACTGTCTGCCAAAAACATTCAGTACTTC
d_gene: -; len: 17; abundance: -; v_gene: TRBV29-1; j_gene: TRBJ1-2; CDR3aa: CSVEVGIGLRGNYGYTF; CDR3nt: TGCAGCGTTGAAGTGGGAATCGGCCTTAGAGGGAACTATGGCTACACCTTC
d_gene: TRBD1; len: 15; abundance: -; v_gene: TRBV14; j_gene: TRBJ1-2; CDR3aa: CASSQDKGTGVGYTF; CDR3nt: TGTGCCAGCAGCCAAGATAAAGGGACAGGGGTCGGCTACACCTTC
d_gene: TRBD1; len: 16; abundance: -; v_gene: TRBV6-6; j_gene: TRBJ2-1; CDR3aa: CASTDSDRDPYNEQFF; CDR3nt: TGTGCCAGCACCGACTCCGACAGGGACCCCTACAATGAGCAGTTCTTC